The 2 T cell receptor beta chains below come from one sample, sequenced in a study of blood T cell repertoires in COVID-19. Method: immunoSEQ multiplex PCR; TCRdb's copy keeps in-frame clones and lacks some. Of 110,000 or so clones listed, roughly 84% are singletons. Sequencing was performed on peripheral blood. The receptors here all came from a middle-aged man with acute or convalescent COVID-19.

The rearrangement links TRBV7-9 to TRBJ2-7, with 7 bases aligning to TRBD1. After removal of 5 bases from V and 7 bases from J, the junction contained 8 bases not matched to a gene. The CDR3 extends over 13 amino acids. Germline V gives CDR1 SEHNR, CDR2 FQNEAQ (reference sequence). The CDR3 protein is CASSKRDSGEQYF. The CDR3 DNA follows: TGTGCCAGCAGCAAACGGGACAGTGGGGAGCAGTACTTC.

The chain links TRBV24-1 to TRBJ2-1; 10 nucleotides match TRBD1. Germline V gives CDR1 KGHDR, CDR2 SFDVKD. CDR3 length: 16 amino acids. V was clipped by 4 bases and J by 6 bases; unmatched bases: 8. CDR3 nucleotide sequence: TGTGCCACCAGTGACTCACGGACAGGGGGGTCCAATGAGCAGTTCTTC. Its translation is CATSDSRTGGSNEQFF.